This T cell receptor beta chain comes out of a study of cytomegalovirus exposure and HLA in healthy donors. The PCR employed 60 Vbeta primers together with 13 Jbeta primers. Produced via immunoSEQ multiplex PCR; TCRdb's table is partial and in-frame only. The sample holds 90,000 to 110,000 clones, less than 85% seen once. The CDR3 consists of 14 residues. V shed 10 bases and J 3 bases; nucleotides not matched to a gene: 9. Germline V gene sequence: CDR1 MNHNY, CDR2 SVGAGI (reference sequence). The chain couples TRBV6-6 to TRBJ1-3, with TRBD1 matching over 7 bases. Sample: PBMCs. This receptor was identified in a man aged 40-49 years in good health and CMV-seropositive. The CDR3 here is CAIRSGTDGNTIYF. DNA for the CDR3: TGTGCCATCAGAAGTGGGACAGATGGAAACACCATATATTTT.